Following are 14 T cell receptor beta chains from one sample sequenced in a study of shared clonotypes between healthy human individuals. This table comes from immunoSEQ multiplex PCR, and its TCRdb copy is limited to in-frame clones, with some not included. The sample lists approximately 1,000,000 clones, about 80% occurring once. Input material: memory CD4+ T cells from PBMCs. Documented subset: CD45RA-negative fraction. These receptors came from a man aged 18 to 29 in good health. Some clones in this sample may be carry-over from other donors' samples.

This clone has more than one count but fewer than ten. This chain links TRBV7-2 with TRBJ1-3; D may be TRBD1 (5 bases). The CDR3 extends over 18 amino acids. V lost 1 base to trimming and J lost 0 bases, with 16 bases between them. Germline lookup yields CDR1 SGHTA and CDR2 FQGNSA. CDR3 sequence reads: CASSLGGRQWGSGNTIYF. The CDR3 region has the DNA TGTGCCAGCAGCTTAGGGGGACGACAGTGGGGCTCTGGAAACACCATATATTTT.

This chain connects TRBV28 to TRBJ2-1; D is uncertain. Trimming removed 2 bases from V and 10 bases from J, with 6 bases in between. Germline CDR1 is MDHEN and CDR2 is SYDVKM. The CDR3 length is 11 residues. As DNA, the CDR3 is TGTGCCAGCAGTTTAAAGAGGGAGCAGTTCTTC. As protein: CASSLKREQFF. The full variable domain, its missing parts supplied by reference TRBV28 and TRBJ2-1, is DVKVTQSSRYLVKRTGEKVFLECVQDMDHENMFWYRQDPGLGLRLIYFSYDVKMKEKGDIPEGYSVSREKKERFSLILESASTNQTSMYLCASSLKREQFFGPGTRLTVL.

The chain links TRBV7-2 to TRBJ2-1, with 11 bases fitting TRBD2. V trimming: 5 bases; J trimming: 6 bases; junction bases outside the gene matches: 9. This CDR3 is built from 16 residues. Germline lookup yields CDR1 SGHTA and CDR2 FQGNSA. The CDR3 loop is CASSPGSGRASNEQFF. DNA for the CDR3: TGTGCCAGCAGCCCCGGTAGCGGGAGGGCGAGCAATGAGCAGTTCTTC.

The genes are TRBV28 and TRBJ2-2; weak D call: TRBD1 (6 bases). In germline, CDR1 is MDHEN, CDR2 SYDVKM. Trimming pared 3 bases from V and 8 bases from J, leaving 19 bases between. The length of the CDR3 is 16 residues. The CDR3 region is CASSFTGTLKTGELFF. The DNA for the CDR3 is TGTGCCAGCAGTTTCACAGGGACCCTAAAGACTGGGGAGCTGTTTTTT.

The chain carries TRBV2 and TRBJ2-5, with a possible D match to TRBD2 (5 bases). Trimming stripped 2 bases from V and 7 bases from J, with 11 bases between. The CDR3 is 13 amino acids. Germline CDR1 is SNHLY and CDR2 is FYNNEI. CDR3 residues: CASSERGTSTQYF. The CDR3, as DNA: TGTGCCAGCAGTGAACGGGGTACCTCGACCCAGTACTTC.

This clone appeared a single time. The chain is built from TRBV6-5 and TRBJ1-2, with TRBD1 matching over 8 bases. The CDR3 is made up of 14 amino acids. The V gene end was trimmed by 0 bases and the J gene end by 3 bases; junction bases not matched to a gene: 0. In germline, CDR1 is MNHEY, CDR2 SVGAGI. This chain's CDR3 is CASSYSTGDYGYTF. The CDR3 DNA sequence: TGTGCCAGCAGTTACTCGACAGGGGACTATGGCTACACCTTC.

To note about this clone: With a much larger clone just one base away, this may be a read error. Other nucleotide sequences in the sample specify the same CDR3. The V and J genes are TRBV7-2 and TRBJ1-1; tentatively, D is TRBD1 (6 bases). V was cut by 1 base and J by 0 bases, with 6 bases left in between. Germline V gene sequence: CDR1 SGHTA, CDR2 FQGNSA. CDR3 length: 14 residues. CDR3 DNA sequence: TGTGCCAGCAGCTTAGGACAGGTGAACACTGAAGCTTTCTTT. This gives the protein CASSLGQVNTEAFF.

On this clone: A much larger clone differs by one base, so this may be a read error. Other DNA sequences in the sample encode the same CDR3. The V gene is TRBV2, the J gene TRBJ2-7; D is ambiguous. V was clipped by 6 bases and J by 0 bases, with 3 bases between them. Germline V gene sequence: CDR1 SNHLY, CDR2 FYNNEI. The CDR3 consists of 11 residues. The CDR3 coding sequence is TGTGCCAGCAGGTACTCCTACGAGCAGTACTTC. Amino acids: CASRYSYEQYF.

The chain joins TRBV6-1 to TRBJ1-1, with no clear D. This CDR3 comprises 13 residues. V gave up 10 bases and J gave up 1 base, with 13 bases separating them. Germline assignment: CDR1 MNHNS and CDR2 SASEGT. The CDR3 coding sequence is TGTGCCACCGACGTGGTCTCGAACACTGAAGCTTTCTTT. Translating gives CATDVVSNTEAFF.

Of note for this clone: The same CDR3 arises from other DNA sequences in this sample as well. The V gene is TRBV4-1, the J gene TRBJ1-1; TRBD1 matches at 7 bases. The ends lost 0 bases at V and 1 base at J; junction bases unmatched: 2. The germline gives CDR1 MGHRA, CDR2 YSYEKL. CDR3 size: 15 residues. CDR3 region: CASSQERGRNTEAFF. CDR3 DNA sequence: TGCGCCAGCAGCCAAGAGAGGGGGCGGAACACTGAAGCTTTCTTT.

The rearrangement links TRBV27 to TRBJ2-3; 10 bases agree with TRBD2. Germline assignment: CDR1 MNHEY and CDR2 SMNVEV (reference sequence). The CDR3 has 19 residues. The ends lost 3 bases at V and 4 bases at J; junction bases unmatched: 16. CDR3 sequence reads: CASSFIKPALAGVADTQYF. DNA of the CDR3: TGTGCCAGCAGTTTTATTAAACCCGCGCTAGCGGGAGTTGCAGATACGCAGTATTTT.

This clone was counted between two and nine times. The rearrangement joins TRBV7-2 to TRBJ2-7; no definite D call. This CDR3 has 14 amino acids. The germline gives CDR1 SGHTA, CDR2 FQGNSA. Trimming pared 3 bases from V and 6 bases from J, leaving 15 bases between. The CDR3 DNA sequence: TGTGCCAGCAGCTTCGGCCTAGTGAAAGGCGAGCAGTACTTC. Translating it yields CASSFGLVKGEQYF.

The CDR3: CASSASGGSADTQYF. The DNA of the CDR3 is TGTGCCAGCAGTGCCTCCGGGGGCAGCGCAGATACGCAGTATTTT. This chain joins TRBV6-1 and TRBJ2-3, with D perhaps given as TRBD1 or TRBD2 (6 bases each). The CDR3 consists of 15 residues. The V end lost 4 bases, the J end lost 4 bases, and 15 bases lay between the germline ends. Germline V lookup: CDR1 MNHNS, CDR2 SASEGT.

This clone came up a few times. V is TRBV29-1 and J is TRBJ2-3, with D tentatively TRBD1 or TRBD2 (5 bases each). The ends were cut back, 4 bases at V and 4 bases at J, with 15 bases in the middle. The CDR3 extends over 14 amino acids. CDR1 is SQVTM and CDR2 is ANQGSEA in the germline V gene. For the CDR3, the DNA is TGCAGCGTTGTAGGACAAAGGCGGGCAGATACGCAGTATTTT. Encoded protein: CSVVGQRRADTQYF.